These T cell receptor beta chains were read from a single sample in a study of patients and donors after allogeneic stem cell transplantation. A single record per CDR3 protein comes from TCRdb applying MiXCR to the RT-PCR reads. This table has 200,000 to 250,000 distinct CDR3 sequences, 35% to 45% appearing once. Sample: blood, either unsorted or a sorted T cell fraction (not recorded which). These receptors all come from a human donor who was either an allogeneic HSCT recipient or a stem cell or donor lymphocyte infusion donor (not recorded which). It is not recorded whose cells these are; they may come from a transplant donor. CDR3s include the opening cysteine and the closing phenylalanine or tryptophan. The D gene is left open where the match is weak. Expanded clones are given a class, and other clones once, few, many or no size at all.

-	-	TRBV29-1	TRBJ2-5	CSVFGKETQYF	TGCAGCGTTTTCGGAAAAGAGACCCAGTACTTC
few	-	TRBV6-1	TRBJ1-4	CASSEGINEKLFF	TGTGCCAGCAGTGAAGGGATTAATGAAAAACTGTTTTTT
-	TRBD1	TRBV9	TRBJ1-1	CASSVGDRDIAEAFF	TGTGCCAGCAGCGTAGGGGACAGGGATATCGCTGAAGCTTTCTTT
few	-	TRBV18	TRBJ1-2	CASSPIGVSSYGYTF	TGTGCCAGCTCACCGATTGGGGTGTCTAGCTATGGCTACACCTTC
few	TRBD2	TRBV7-6	TRBJ2-1	CASSPQGGGAWQFF	TGTGCCAGCAGCCCCCAGGGCGGGGGGGCTTGGCAGTTCTTC
many	-	TRBV12-3/TRBV12-4	TRBJ1-1	CASSFGTNTEAFF	TGTGCCAGCAGTTTTGGCACCAACACTGAAGCTTTCTTT
-	-	TRBV28	TRBJ1-2	CASVRGGNYGYTF	TGTGCCAGCGTACGGGGGGGAAACTATGGCTACACCTTC
medium-sized	TRBD1	TRBV5-1	TRBJ1-2	CASSLRGQGGYGYTF	TGCGCCAGCAGCTTGCGCGGACAGGGGGGCTATGGCTACACCTTC
-	-	TRBV6-6	TRBJ2-7	CASSYSGHEQYF	TGTGCCAGCAGTTACTCAGGGCACGAGCAGTACTTC
-	-	TRBV2	TRBJ1-1	CASTPDGRNTEAFF	TGTGCCAGCACCCCCGACGGACGGAACACTGAAGCTTTCTTT
few	TRBD2	TRBV29-1	TRBJ2-1	CSVPASGVSYNEQFF	TGCAGCGTTCCGGCTAGCGGGGTCTCCTACAATGAGCAGTTCTTC
few	-	TRBV2	TRBJ1-2	CASSERTTTNYGYTF	TGTGCCAGCAGTGAAAGGACCACTACTAACTATGGCTACACCTTC
many	TRBD1	TRBV20-1	TRBJ2-5	CSARRQGFPETQYF	TGCAGTGCTAGAAGACAGGGATTTCCAGAGACCCAGTACTTC
-	TRBD1	TRBV7-8	TRBJ1-5	CASSLVQGGNQPQHF	TGTGCCAGCAGCTTAGTTCAGGGGGGGAATCAGCCCCAGCATTTT
-	-	TRBV4-1	TRBJ2-5	CASSHLGERETQYF	TGCGCCAGCAGCCATCTCGGGGAGAGGGAGACCCAGTACTTC
-	-	TRBV25-1	TRBJ2-7	CASAHISYEQYF	TGTGCCAGCGCACATATTTCCTACGAGCAGTACTTC
-	TRBD1	TRBV28	TRBJ1-1	CASLVQGGNTEAFF	TGTGCCAGCCTAGTTCAGGGGGGGAACACTGAAGCTTTCTTT
-	-	TRBV9	TRBJ1-6	CASSVKGSYNSPLHF	TGTGCCAGCAGCGTCAAGGGCTCCTATAATTCACCCCTCCACTTT
-	-	TRBV27	TRBJ2-5	CASSPTGRETQYF	TGTGCCAGCAGTCCCACAGGGCGGGAGACCCAGTACTTC
-	-	TRBV7-9	TRBJ1-1	CASSPRTLNTEAFF	TGTGCCAGCAGCCCACGGACTTTGAACACTGAAGCTTTCTTT
-	TRBD2	TRBV3-1	TRBJ2-3	CASSRRGGWTDTQYF	TGTGCCAGCAGCCGCCGGGGGGGCTGGACAGATACGCAGTATTTT
-	-	TRBV12-3/TRBV12-4	TRBJ2-7	CASSLGPPGAYEQYF	TGTGCCAGCAGTTTAGGTCCCCCAGGGGCCTACGAGCAGTACTTC
-	-	TRBV20-1	TRBJ2-7	CSAPGRPRDEQYF	TGCAGTGCTCCGGGACGCCCTCGGGACGAGCAGTACTTC
-	-	TRBV10-3	TRBJ2-2	CAISDRENTGELFF	TGTGCCATCAGTGACCGAGAGAACACCGGGGAGCTGTTTTTT
-	-	TRBV28	TRBJ1-1	CASSSGTPQAFF	TGTGCCAGCAGTTCAGGGACGCCCCAAGCTTTCTTT
-	-	TRBV5-1	TRBJ2-7	CASSLGGAHYEQYF	TGCGCCAGCAGCTTGGGAGGGGCCCACTACGAGCAGTACTTC
-	-	TRBV5-6	TRBJ1-2	CASSTGPNARPYGYTF	TGTGCCAGCAGCACGGGTCCGAACGCCAGACCATATGGCTACACCTTC
few	-	TRBV20-1	TRBJ1-2	CSADRPGGYTF	TGCAGTGCTGACCGTCCGGGTGGCTACACCTTC
few	TRBD2	TRBV20-1	TRBJ2-1	CSAITSGGSREQFF	TGCAGTGCTATCACTAGCGGGGGGAGTCGGGAGCAGTTCTTC